What follows are 24 T cell receptor beta chains derived from one specimen sequenced in a study of blood T cell repertoires in COVID-19. Sequenced by immunoSEQ multiplex PCR; TCRdb stores in-frame clones only, minus some. The data show 300,000 to 400,000 clones, 87% seen once. Sequencing input: peripheral blood. The receptors derive from a man younger than 45 with COVID-19, enrolled during active disease.

The gene calls are TRBV15 and TRBJ2-3; TRBD2 matches at 8 bases. CDR1 is LNHNV and CDR2 is YYDKDF in the germline V gene (reference sequence). V lost 1 base to trimming and J lost 5 bases; unmatched junction nucleotides: 8. This CDR3 region has 16 residues. CDR3 in amino acids: CATSRGTSGSRDTQYF. Here the CDR3 DNA reads TGTGCCACCAGCAGAGGAACAAGCGGGAGTAGAGATACGCAGTATTTT.

V usage is TRBV18 and J usage is TRBJ2-7; 9 bases are shared with TRBD2. The CDR3 contains 16 residues. The trim removed 1 base at V and 1 base at J, leaving 5 bases unmatched. From germline, CDR1 is KGHSH and CDR2 LQKENI. The CDR3 reads CASSPRREGLSYEQYF. The CDR3 DNA follows: TGTGCCAGCTCACCACGGCGGGAGGGCCTTTCCTACGAGCAGTACTTC.

This clone turned up a few times. The chain employs TRBV18 and TRBJ2-7, with D possibly TRBD2 on 5 matching bases. With 4 bases removed from V and 2 bases from J, the gap between germline ends came to 6 bases. Germline V CDR1 and CDR2: KGHSH, LQKENI. The CDR3 has 12 residues. The CDR3 sequence: CASSLGAYEQYF. DNA for the CDR3: TGTGCCAGCTCACTCGGGGCCTACGAGCAGTACTTC. Drawing the rest from reference TRBV18 and TRBJ2-7, the complete variable domain is NAGVMQNPRHLVRRRGQEARLRCSPMKGHSHVYWYRQLPEEGLKFMVYLQKENIIDESGMPKERFSAEFPKEGPSILRIQQVVRGDSAAYFCASSLGAYEQYFGPGTRLTVT.

This clone was seen once. This chain joins TRBV7-2 and TRBJ1-2, with TRBD1 matching 8 bases. CDR3 size: 16 residues. After removal of 4 bases from V and 7 bases from J, the junction contained 14 bases not matched to a gene. Germline CDR1 reads SGHTA; CDR2 reads FQGNSA. DNA of the CDR3: TGTGCCAGCAGCTCCCCATGGGGGCAGGGGGCTGTTGGCTACACCTTC. Its protein is CASSSPWGQGAVGYTF.

The chain carries TRBV15 and TRBJ1-2; a possible D gene is TRBD1 (5 bases). Trimming removed 2 bases from V and 3 bases from J, with 13 bases in between. Germline V gene data show CDR1 as LNHNV and CDR2 as YYDKDF (reference sequence). The CDR3 loop spans 15 amino acids. The CDR3 protein is CATSRTPPGDYGYTF. CDR3 in DNA: TGTGCCACCAGCAGAACCCCACCGGGGGACTATGGCTACACCTTC.

This clone was counted a few times. V is TRBV4-1 and J is TRBJ2-2, with 7 positions matching TRBD2. The germline V gene has CDR1 MGHRA and CDR2 YSYEKL. Losses at the gene ends were 0 bases for V and 8 bases for J; bases not matched to a gene: 9. This CDR3 is built from 16 residues. The CDR3, as DNA: TGCGCCAGCAGCCAAGATACAGCGGGGTCATTGGGGGAGCTGTTTTTT. This translates into CASSQDTAGSLGELFF.

V and J are TRBV6-5 and TRBJ2-7, with D hard to call. V dropped 6 bases and J dropped 4 bases, with 13 bases sitting between them. The CDR3 length is 13 residues. CDR1 MNHEY and CDR2 SVGAGI come from the germline V gene. CDR3 amino acids: CASSRTITYEQYF. The CDR3 DNA reads TGTGCCAGCAGCCGAACTATAACTTACGAGCAGTACTTC.

The rearrangement links TRBV5-4 to TRBJ2-7; 7 bases map to TRBD1. Germline loops: CDR1 SGHNT, CDR2 YYREEE (reference sequence). The length of the CDR3 is 14 residues. The V gene end was trimmed by 4 bases and the J gene end by 6 bases; junction bases not matched to a gene: 10. CDR3 amino acids: CASSHRDRYGEQYF. DNA for the CDR3: TGTGCCAGCAGCCACCGGGACAGATATGGCGAGCAGTACTTC.

The chain couples TRBV19 to TRBJ1-3; D is uncertain. CDR3 length equals 14 residues. V was trimmed by 3 bases and J by 2 bases, leaving 8 bases between them. Per germline, CDR1 LNHDA and CDR2 SQIVND (reference sequence). The CDR3 loop reads CASSIEVTGNTIYF. CDR3 coding DNA: TGTGCCAGTAGTATCGAGGTGACTGGAAACACCATATATTTT.

The chain carries TRBV7-2 and TRBJ2-6; 8 nucleotides match TRBD1. The J segment lost 0 bases and the V segment lost 6 bases, leaving 13 bases of the junction unmatched. This CDR3 spans 19 amino acids. Germline V gene lookup returns CDR1 SGHTA and CDR2 FQGNSA. As DNA, the CDR3 is TGTGCCAGCAGTCAGGGGGCCGGGACGGTGGTCTCTGGGGCCAACGTCCTGACTTTC. Translated, it gives CASSQGAGTVVSGANVLTF.

This clone was picked up one time. The CDR3 reads CASSLKRVGEAPYNEQFF. CDR3 nucleotide sequence: TGTGCCAGCAGCTTAAAGCGTGTGGGGGAGGCCCCCTACAATGAGCAGTTCTTC. The rearrangement links TRBV7-3 to TRBJ2-1; perhaps TRBD2 as D (6 bases). In germline, CDR1 is SGHTA, CDR2 FQGTGA. This CDR3 is 18 amino acids long. Trimming shortened V by 1 base and J by 2 bases, and 18 bases separated the two germline ends.

The rearrangement joins TRBV7-3 to TRBJ1-6, with TRBD1 matching over 7 bases. The CDR3 is 14 residues long. Looked up from germline, CDR1 is SGHTA and CDR2 is FQGTGA. The V and J ends lost 4 bases and 6 bases, in that order; junction bases with no gene match: 3. CDR3 in amino acids: CASSWDSLNSPLHF. CDR3 bases: TGTGCCAGCAGCTGGGACAGCCTTAATTCACCCCTCCACTTT.

The chain employs TRBV7-3 and TRBJ1-1; 9 nucleotides align to TRBD1. The CDR3 is 13 residues long. The junction had 8 bases not matched to a gene; V was cut back by 4 bases and J by 11 bases. Germline V gene lookup returns CDR1 SGHTA and CDR2 FQGTGA. CDR3 bases: TGTGCCAGCAGCTATACAGGGGGCGCGGGGGCTTTCTTT. Protein sequence: CASSYTGGAGAFF.

This clone was seen more than once but under ten times. This chain links TRBV19 with TRBJ1-5; maybe TRBD1 (5 bases). This CDR3 has 15 amino acids. Germline V lookup: CDR1 LNHDA, CDR2 SQIVND (reference sequence). The germline V and J ends were trimmed by 6 bases and 1 base, with 13 bases remaining between them. The CDR3 loop is CASRMGGASNQPQHF. The CDR3 region has the DNA TGTGCCAGTAGAATGGGAGGGGCCAGCAATCAGCCCCAGCATTTT.

This sequence joins TRBV7-6 and TRBJ2-7; TRBD1 matches 7 bases. The CDR3 has 18 amino acids. The V gene's germline CDR1 is SGHVS and CDR2 FNYEAQ. V shed 2 bases, J shed 2 bases, and the junction held 15 bases outside the gene matches. Here the CDR3 DNA reads TGTGCCAGCAGCTTACCCGTCAGCGCAGGGGGTAGCCCCTACGAGCAGTACTTC. This sequence encodes CASSLPVSAGGSPYEQYF.

CDR3 sequence (DNA): TGTGCCAGCAGTGATATCCTAGCTAGGTCCTACGAGCAGTACTTC. Translating it yields CASSDILARSYEQYF. The chain has TRBV2 and TRBJ2-7, with D perhaps matching TRBD2 (5 bases). V was trimmed by 3 bases and J by 1 base, leaving 13 bases between them. Germline CDR1 is SNHLY and CDR2 is FYNNEI. The CDR3 is 15 amino acids.

This chain uses TRBV5-1 with TRBJ2-2; tentatively, D is TRBD2 (6 bases). Trimming removed 5 bases from V and 0 bases from J, with 14 bases in between. The CDR3 loop spans 16 amino acids. The germline V gene encodes CDR1 SGHRS and CDR2 YFSETQ. CDR3 bases: TGCGCCAGCAGGGGGGGAACTGGGACGAACACCGGGGAGCTGTTTTTT. Translation gives CASRGGTGTNTGELFF. Together with reference TRBV5-1 and TRBJ2-2, the CDR3 gives the full variable domain: KAGVTQTPRYLIKTRGQQVTLSCSPISGHRSVSWYQQTPGQGLQFLFEYFSETQRNKGNFPGRFSGRQFSNSRSEMNVSTLELGDSALYLCASRGGTGTNTGELFFGEGSRLTVL.

The V and J genes are TRBV7-2 and TRBJ2-3; D not resolved. Germline V lookup: CDR1 SGHTA, CDR2 FQGNSA. Trimming cost V 1 base and J 0 bases, with 8 bases left between them. The CDR3 totals 15 residues. CDR3 residues: CASSLESTSTDTQYF. CDR3 DNA: TGTGCCAGCAGCTTAGAGAGTACTAGCACAGATACGCAGTATTTT.

For this clone: Other nucleotide sequences in the sample specify the same CDR3. The V gene is TRBV15, the J gene TRBJ1-3, with D perhaps TRBD1 (5 bases). Trimming pared 1 base from V and 2 bases from J, leaving 9 bases between. This CDR3 comprises 15 residues. Germline CDR1 and CDR2: LNHNV and YYDKDF (reference sequence). CDR3 loop: CATSRVGGAGNTIYF. In DNA, the CDR3 is TGTGCCACCAGCAGAGTGGGGGGAGCTGGAAACACCATATATTTT.

V usage is TRBV19 and J usage is TRBJ1-1, with a possible D match to TRBD1 (5 bases). Trimming removed 6 bases from V and 3 bases from J, with 17 bases in between. The germline CDR1 and CDR2 sequences are LNHDA and SQIVND (reference sequence). The CDR3 runs to 15 residues. The CDR3 sequence is CASRGREGFDTEAFF. Here the CDR3 DNA reads TGTGCCAGTAGGGGCAGGGAGGGATTTGACACTGAAGCTTTCTTT. The entire variable domain, with the rest obtained from reference TRBV19 and TRBJ1-1, is as follows: DGGITQSPKYLFRKEGQNVTLSCEQNLNHDAMYWYRQDPGQGLRLIYYSQIVNDFQKGDIAEGYSVSREKKESFPLTVTSAQKNPTAFYLCASRGREGFDTEAFFGQGTRLTVV.

The chain links TRBV5-1 to TRBJ2-1; 12 positions agree with TRBD2. The germline V gene encodes CDR1 SGHRS and CDR2 YFSETQ. The CDR3 consists of 15 residues. With 0 bases clipped from V and 8 bases from J, the junction kept 3 bases outside the gene matches. CDR3 loop: CASSLGTSGDHEQFF. The CDR3 DNA is TGCGCCAGCAGCTTGGGGACTAGCGGGGACCATGAGCAGTTCTTC.

This chain links TRBV7-3 with TRBJ2-1; the match to TRBD2 covers 8 bases. The CDR3 loop spans 15 amino acids. V lost 3 bases to trimming and J lost 6 bases; unmatched junction nucleotides: 7. Germline V lookup: CDR1 SGHTA, CDR2 FQGTGA. The chain's CDR3 is CASSFGISGVNEQFF. Written as DNA, the CDR3 is TGTGCCAGCAGCTTCGGGATTAGCGGGGTCAATGAGCAGTTCTTC.

This clone was found once. The chain couples TRBV5-8 to TRBJ2-5, with D unresolved. Trimming left V 0 bases short and J 5 bases short, with 14 bases between. The germline gives CDR1 SGHTS, CDR2 YDEGEE. CDR3 length equals 15 residues. The chain's CDR3 is CASSLGSGYGETQYF. Here the CDR3 DNA reads TGTGCCAGCAGCTTGGGATCCGGTTACGGGGAGACCCAGTACTTC.

This chain links TRBV6-1 with TRBJ2-7; D perhaps matches TRBD2 (5 bases). This CDR3 contains 15 residues. V gave up 3 bases and J gave up 0 bases, with 12 bases separating them. CDR1 and CDR2 (germline): MNHNS, SASEGT. The CDR3 region is CASSDHGESSYEQYF. CDR3 in DNA: TGTGCCAGCAGTGACCACGGGGAGAGCTCCTACGAGCAGTACTTC.